This T cell receptor (beta chain) was obtained from a study of identical twins. V was pared by 6 bases and J by 6 bases, with 4 bases of the junction left unmatched. This CDR3 has 14 amino acids. Through template switching, a universal primer site was introduced, and the cDNA contained unique molecular identifiers. TCRdb reanalysed the 5' RACE reads using MiXCR and keeps one entry per CDR3 protein. The sample records roughly 630,000 distinct CDR3 sequences, under 8.5% being singletons. This sample also belongs to another study, concerning yellow fever vaccine responses in identical twins.

The sample taken for sequencing was PBMCs. The gene calls are TRBV12-3 or TRBV12-4 and TRBJ2-2; 10 nucleotides agree with TRBD2. This sequence originates from a woman aged 18-30 years in good health. CDR3 bases: TGTGCCAGCAGGATTAGCGGGAGGCCCGGGGAGCTGTTTTTT. Residues: CASRISGRPGELFF.